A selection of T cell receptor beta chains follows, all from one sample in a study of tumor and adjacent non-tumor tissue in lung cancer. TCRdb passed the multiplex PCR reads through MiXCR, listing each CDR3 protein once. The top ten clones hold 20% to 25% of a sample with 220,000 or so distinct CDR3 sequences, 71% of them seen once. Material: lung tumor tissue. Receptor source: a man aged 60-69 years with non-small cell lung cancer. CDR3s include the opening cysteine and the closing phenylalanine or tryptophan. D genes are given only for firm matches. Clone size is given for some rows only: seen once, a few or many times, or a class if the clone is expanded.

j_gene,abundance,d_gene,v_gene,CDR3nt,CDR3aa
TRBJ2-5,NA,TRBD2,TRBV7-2,TGTGCCAGCAGCTTAGTGGGACTAGCGGGAGAGACCCAGTACTTC,CASSLVGLAGETQYF
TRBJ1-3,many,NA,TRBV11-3,TGTGCCAGCAGCTTAGGTGATAACAACTCTGGAAACACCATATATTTT,CASSLGDNNSGNTIYF
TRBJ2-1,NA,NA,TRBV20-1,TGCAGTGCTACCGACATGGTCGCTGGCATTGAGCAGTTCTTC,CSATDMVAGIEQFF
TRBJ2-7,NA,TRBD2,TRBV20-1,TGTAGTGCTAGCCCCCGTGGGGAGGGCCTTTACGATCAGTACTTC,CSASPRGEGLYDQYF
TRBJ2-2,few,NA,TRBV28,TGTGCCAGCCTTGGACAGATGAACACCGGGGAGCTGTTTTTT,CASLGQMNTGELFF
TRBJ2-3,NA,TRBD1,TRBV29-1,TGCAGCGTTGAAGATCGAAAAGGGGGCGGCACATATACGCAGTATTTT,CSVEDRKGGGTYTQYF
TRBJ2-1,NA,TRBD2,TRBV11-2,TGTGCCAGCAGCTTGGAGAGACTAGCACTCAATGAGCAGTTCTTC,CASSLERLALNEQFF
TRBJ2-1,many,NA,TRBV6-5,TGTGCCAGCAAAAGGGGGTATAGCGACAATGAGCAGTTCTTC,CASKRGYSDNEQFF
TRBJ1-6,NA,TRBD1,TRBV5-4,TGTGCCAGCAACCCGGTACAGGGGGCGAATAATTCACCCCTCCACTTT,CASNPVQGANNSPLHF
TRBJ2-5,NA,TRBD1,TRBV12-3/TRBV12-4,TGTGCCAGCAGTTTAGCGTTTGGGACAGGACAACAGACCCAGTACTTC,CASSLAFGTGQQTQYF
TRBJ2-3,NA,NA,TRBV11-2,TGTGCCAGCAGCTCAGGGTACTGGGGGGCTAGCACAGATACGAAGTATTTT,CASSSGYWGASTDTKYF
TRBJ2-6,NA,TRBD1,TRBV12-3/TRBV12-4,TGTGCCAGCAGTTTATGGACAGGGGTGGCTGGGGCCAACGTCCTGACTTTC,CASSLWTGVAGANVLTF
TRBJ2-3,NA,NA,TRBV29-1,TGCAGCGTTGGTCCAGATACGGAGTATTTT,CSVGPDTEYF
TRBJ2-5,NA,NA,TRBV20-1,TGCAATCCCTCGGAGGGGGGCGTTGGAGAGACCCAGTACTTC,CNPSEGGVGETQYF
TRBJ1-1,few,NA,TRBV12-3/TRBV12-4,TGTGCCAGCAGTTTGCAGGACGGTACTGAAGCTTTCTTT,CASSLQDGTEAFF
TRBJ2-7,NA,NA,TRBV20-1,TGCAGTGCTAGAGCAGGGACCAAGACATACGATCAGTACTTC,CSARAGTKTYDQYF
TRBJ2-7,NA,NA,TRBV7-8,TGTGTCAGCAGCTCCGGGACGGAGAGGGAGTATTTC,CVSSSGTEREYF
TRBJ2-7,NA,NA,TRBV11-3,TGTGCCAGCAGCTTACTCCCTGCGGATCAGTACTTC,CASSLLPADQYF
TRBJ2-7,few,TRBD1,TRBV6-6,TGTGCCAGCAGTACTAACCCCCGGGACAGTGGCGGGCACTTC,CASSTNPRDSGGHF
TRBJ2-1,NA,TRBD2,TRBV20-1,TGCAGTGCTAGACCCTTTCCCTTGGGACAAGCGGGAGAGACCCAGTTCTTC,CSARPFPLGQAGETQFF
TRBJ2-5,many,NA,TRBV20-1,TGCAGTGCCCGTGGTCCCCGGACGGAGACCCAGTACTTC,CSARGPRTETQYF
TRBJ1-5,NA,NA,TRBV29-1,TGCAGCGTGAGGGATGGTAATCAGCGCCAGCATTTT,CSVRDGNQRQHF
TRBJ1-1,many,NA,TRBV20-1,TGCAGTGCTAGAGCCGAAGGGGGGATTAGAAGGACTGAAGCTTTCTTT,CSARAEGGIRRTEAFF
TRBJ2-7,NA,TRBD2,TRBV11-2,TGTGCCACCAGTTCCGTGGGACTAGCGGGGTGGGGCTACGAGCATTACTTC,CATSSVGLAGWGYEHYF
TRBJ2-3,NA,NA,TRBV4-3,TGCGCCAACAGCAGAGATAGAGCGGGCACCACAGATACGCAGTATTTT,CANSRDRAGTTDTQYF
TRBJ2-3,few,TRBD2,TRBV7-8,TGTGCCAGTGCGAGGACTAGCGACACAGATACGCAGTATTTT,CASARTSDTDTQYF
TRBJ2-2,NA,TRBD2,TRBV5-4,TGTGCCAGTAGCTTGGATTCGGGCGGGGGGCTGAGGGAGCTGTTTTTT,CASSLDSGGGLRELFF
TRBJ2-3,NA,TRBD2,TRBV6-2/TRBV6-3,TGTGCCAGCAGCCCACCGGGAGGAGCAGATACGCGGTATTTT,CASSPPGGADTRYF
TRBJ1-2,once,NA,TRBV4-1,TGCGCCAGCAGCCTTGTAGAACAGGGAGTCGACGGCTATACCTTC,CASSLVEQGVDGYTF
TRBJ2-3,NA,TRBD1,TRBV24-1,TGTGCCACCAGTGAAACAGGGGTCACAGATACGCAGTATTTT,CATSETGVTDTQYF
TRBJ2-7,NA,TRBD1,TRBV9,TGTGCCAGCAGCGTCTGGGACAGGGGAAACCACGAGCAGTACTTC,CASSVWDRGNHEQYF
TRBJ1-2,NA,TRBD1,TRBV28,TGTACCACCCATATGTGGACAGGGGAGGGCTACACCTTC,CTTHMWTGEGYTF
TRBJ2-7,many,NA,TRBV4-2,TGTGCCAGCAGCCAGGGCCAAGGGACCTACGAGCAGTACTTC,CASSQGQGTYEQYF
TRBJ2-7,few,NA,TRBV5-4,TGTGCCAGCAGTTTGGCCGGTACGGTCTCCTACAAGCAGTACTTC,CASSLAGTVSYKQYF
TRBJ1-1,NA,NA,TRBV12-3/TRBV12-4,TGTGCCAGCAGTCCTGGAGCGTGCACTGAAGCATTCTTT,CASSPGACTEAFF
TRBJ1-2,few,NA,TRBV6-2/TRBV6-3,TGTGCCAGCAGCCCAATGATGAGGTATGGCTACACCTTC,CASSPMMRYGYTF
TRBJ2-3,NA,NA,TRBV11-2,TGTGCCAGCAGCTCGACGACTACCCCCACAGATATGAAGTATTTT,CASSSTTTPTDMKYF
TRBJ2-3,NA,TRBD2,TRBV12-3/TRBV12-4,TGTGCCAACAACGTAGCGGGAGCAACAGATACGCAGTATTTT,CANNVAGATDTQYF
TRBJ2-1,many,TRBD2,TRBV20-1,TGCAGTGCCCCCCGGGCGGGGGGACTTTACAATGAGCAGTTCTTC,CSAPRAGGLYNEQFF
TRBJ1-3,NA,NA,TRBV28,NA,CASSFGPGNTIHF
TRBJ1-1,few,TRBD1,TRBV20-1,TGCAGTGCTCCCAAGAGGGGGGACAGCGGACATTACTCTGAAGCTTTCTTT,CSAPKRGDSGHYSEAFF
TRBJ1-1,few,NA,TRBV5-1,TGCGCTAGCAGCACCCGGACACAAAACACTGAAGCTTTCTTT,CASSTRTQNTEAFF
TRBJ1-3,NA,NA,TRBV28,TGTGCCAGCACCGGTGCACTCTCTGGAAACACCATATATTTT,CASTGALSGNTIYF
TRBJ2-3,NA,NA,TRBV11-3,TGTGCCAACAGCTTAATATTGGGGCAGCCAGATACGCAGTATTTT,CANSLILGQPDTQYF
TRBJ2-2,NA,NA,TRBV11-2,TGTGCCAGCAGTTTTCGGACCGCGGGCACCGGGAAGCTGTTCTTT,CASSFRTAGTGKLFF
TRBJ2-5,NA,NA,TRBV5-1,TGCGCCAGCAGCCGAGACAGATCCCAAGAGACCCATTACTTC,CASSRDRSQETHYF